The rows below give T cell receptor beta chains drawn from one sample of a study of persistence of HIV-infected CD4 T cells. Their antigens remain unidentified. The assay was immunoSEQ multiplex PCR, and TCRdb's table has in-frame clones only and misses some. In the table there are around 24,000 clones, under 80% of which are singletons. Sequencing was performed on CD4+ T cells sorted from PBMCs after approximately 19-hour stimulation, taken from a patient who received antiretroviral therapy. These receptors came from an adult man with HIV who was CMV-seropositive. CDR3s include the opening cysteine and the closing phenylalanine or tryptophan. The order of the fields is V gene, J gene, D gene, clone size, CDR3 length, CDR3 protein, CDR3 DNA. The D gene is left open where the match is weak. Clone size is stated in some rows and not others, as once, few, many or a class when expanded.

TRBV18,TRBJ2-3,.,.,17,CASSTSGRDSNADTQYF,TGTGCCAGCTCTACCTCGGGGAGGGACAGCAATGCAGATACGCAGTATTTT
TRBV2,TRBJ1-4,TRBD1,.,14,CASSGTGGAVRLFF,TGTGCCAGCAGTGGCACAGGGGGCGCAGTAAGGCTGTTTTTT
TRBV7-2,TRBJ2-1,TRBD2,few,16,CASSLGLAGGRAKQFF,TGTGCCAGCAGCTTGGGACTAGCGGGGGGACGGGCCAAGCAGTTCTTC
TRBV27,TRBJ2-7,TRBD1,.,14,CASSPGQGIHEQYF,TGTGCCAGCAGTCCCGGACAGGGTATCCACGAGCAGTACTTC
TRBV6-5,TRBJ2-7,TRBD2,few,14,CASSPGLGTYEQYF,TGTGCCAGCAGTCCGGGACTAGGGACCTACGAGCAGTACTTC
TRBV3-1/TRBV3-2,TRBJ2-7,.,.,13,CASSQDRDFEQYF,TGTGCCAGCAGCCAAGACAGGGATTTCGAGCAGTACTTC
TRBV5-4,TRBJ2-2,.,.,14,CASSLDSYTGELFF,TGTGCCAGCAGCTTGGACAGTTACACCGGGGAGCTGTTTTTT
TRBV9,TRBJ1-1,.,.,16,CASSDELRQENTEAFF,TGTGCCAGCAGCGACGAACTCCGACAGGAGAACACTGAAGCTTTCTTT
TRBV3-1/TRBV3-2,TRBJ2-7,.,.,14,CASSQGLTSYEQYF,TGTGCCAGCAGCCAGGGACTGACCTCCTACGAGCAGTACTTC
TRBV28,TRBJ1-2,TRBD1,.,13,CASSSGTAFGYTF,TGTGCCAGCAGTTCCGGGACAGCTTTCGGCTACACCTTC
TRBV18,TRBJ2-3,.,few,14,CASSRGAGTDTQYF,TGTGCCAGCTCACGGGGGGCCGGGACAGATACGCAGTATTTT
TRBV25-1,TRBJ1-6,.,.,16,CASSESSARANSPLHF,TGTGCCAGCAGTGAATCATCCGCCCGGGCTAATTCACCCCTCCACTTT
TRBV5-8,TRBJ2-3,TRBD2,few,14,CASSPTSATDTQYF,TGTGCCAGCAGTCCCACTAGCGCCACAGATACGCAGTATTTT
TRBV7-2,TRBJ1-4,.,.,13,CASSLVTDEKLFF,TGTGCCAGCAGCTTAGTAACAGACGAAAAACTGTTTTTT
TRBV7-3,TRBJ2-3,.,.,16,CASSLGLALNTDTQYF,TGTGCCAGCAGCTTAGGTCTAGCTCTTAACACAGATACGCAGTATTTT
TRBV4-1,TRBJ2-2,.,few,18,CASSQRTLVKPRSGELFF,TGCGCCAGCAGCCAAAGGACCCTCGTAAAACCTAGGTCCGGGGAGCTGTTTTTT
TRBV7-6,TRBJ1-1,.,.,14,CASSSLGGNTEAFF,TGTGCCAGCAGCTCCTTGGGGGGGAACACTGAAGCTTTCTTT
TRBV2,TRBJ1-4,TRBD1,.,13,CASTKDRAEKLFF,TGTGCCAGCACTAAGGACAGGGCTGAAAAACTGTTTTTT
TRBV7-7,TRBJ2-2,.,.,15,CASSPRDGTTGELFF,TGTGCCAGCAGCCCACGGGACGGTACCACCGGGGAGCTGTTTTTT
TRBV20-1,TRBJ1-5,.,.,14,CSASPGRINQPQHF,TGCAGTGCTAGTCCAGGCAGGATCAATCAGCCCCAGCATTTT
TRBV7-2,TRBJ2-1,TRBD2,.,15,CASSPTGTSNNEQFF,TGTGCCAGCAGCCCGACCGGGACTAGTAATAATGAGCAGTTCTTC
TRBV5-1,TRBJ2-1,.,.,15,CASSSRGQEANEQFF,TGCGCCAGCAGCTCCCGGGGACAAGAGGCTAATGAGCAGTTCTTC
TRBV2,TRBJ2-2,.,few,14,CASIPGRQGGELFF,TGTGCCAGCATCCCGGGGCGGCAGGGCGGGGAGCTGTTTTTT
TRBV18,TRBJ2-2,.,.,15,CASSLPGGATGELFF,TGTGCCAGCTCACTCCCCGGGGGAGCCACCGGGGAGCTGTTTTTT
TRBV3-1/TRBV3-2,TRBJ1-6,TRBD1,.,12,CASSGQGAPLHF,TGTGCCAGCAGCGGACAGGGAGCACCCCTCCACTTT
TRBV28,TRBJ2-4,.,.,13,CASSGHPRNIQYF,TGTGCCAGCAGTGGGCACCCCAGAAACATTCAGTACTTC
TRBV3-1/TRBV3-2,TRBJ2-3,.,.,13,CASSSSTVGTQYF,TGTGCCAGCAGTTCCAGCACGGTGGGTACGCAGTATTTT
TRBV20-1,TRBJ1-2,TRBD1,.,17,CSASDWDRVDRNYGYTF,TGCAGTGCTAGTGATTGGGACAGGGTGGATCGCAACTATGGCTACACCTTC
TRBV7-2,TRBJ2-7,.,.,15,CASSLVRLGGYEQYF,TGTGCCAGCAGCTTAGTCCGACTTGGTGGCTACGAGCAGTACTTC
TRBV5-1,TRBJ1-1,.,few,14,CASSFTVGSAEAFF,TGCGCCAGCAGCTTTACAGTGGGATCGGCTGAAGCTTTCTTT
TRBV3-1/TRBV3-2,TRBJ2-1,TRBD2,.,13,CASTSRGGLGQFF,TGTGCCAGCACTTCTCGGGGGGGACTCGGGCAGTTCTTC
TRBV28,TRBJ1-5,TRBD1,.,18,CASSWVTGAQYSNQPQHF,TGTGCCAGCAGTTGGGTTACAGGGGCTCAATATAGCAATCAGCCCCAGCATTTT
TRBV14,TRBJ2-3,TRBD1,.,16,CASSSGDRYSTDTQYF,TGTGCCAGCAGCTCAGGGGACAGATACAGCACAGATACGCAGTATTTT
TRBV7-8,TRBJ2-7,TRBD1,few,15,CASSLGGTGAYEQYF,TGTGCCAGCAGCTTGGGTGGGACAGGCGCCTACGAGCAGTACTTC
TRBV10-3,TRBJ1-4,TRBD1,once,15,CASWTGGLSTEKLFF,TGTGCCTCATGGACAGGGGGGCTCTCGACTGAAAAACTGTTTTTT
TRBV2,TRBJ1-3,.,.,19,CASSEGSLQGLASGNTIYF,TGTGCCAGCAGTGAAGGGAGCTTACAGGGTCTAGCTTCTGGAAACACCATATATTTT
TRBV6-5,TRBJ1-4,.,.,13,CASNRAMNEKLFF,TGTGCCAGCAACAGGGCGATGAATGAAAAACTGTTTTTT
TRBV28,TRBJ2-3,TRBD1,.,13,CASNLQGARSQYF,TGTGCCAGCAACTTACAGGGGGCTCGATCGCAGTATTTT
TRBV6-1,TRBJ1-5,.,.,15,CASSEGLGADQPQHF,TGTGCCAGCAGTGAGGGGTTGGGGGCGGATCAGCCCCAGCATTTT
TRBV19,TRBJ2-3,.,few,16,CASSILRGARTDTQYF,TGTGCCAGTAGTATCCTACGGGGGGCCAGGACAGATACGCAGTATTTT
TRBV7-2,TRBJ1-5,.,.,14,CASSLNSADQPQHF,TGTGCCAGCAGCCTCAATTCGGCGGATCAGCCCCAGCATTTT
TRBV23-1,TRBJ2-6,.,.,18,CASSQSGGFASGANVLTF,TGCGCCAGCAGTCAATCAGGGGGTTTTGCCTCTGGGGCCAACGTCCTGACTTTC
TRBV9,TRBJ2-3,TRBD2,.,16,CASNILAGPYTDTQYF,TGTGCCAGCAACATATTAGCGGGCCCCTACACAGATACGCAGTATTTT
TRBV29-1,TRBJ1-4,.,.,12,CSVGVDLEKLFF,TGCAGCGTTGGAGTGGATTTGGAAAAACTGTTTTTT
TRBV5-1,TRBJ2-2,.,.,17,CASSLGPGAGNTGELFF,TGCGCCAGCAGCTTGGGGCCGGGGGCCGGGAACACCGGGGAGCTGTTTTTT
TRBV19,TRBJ2-1,.,.,15,CASNQAGGSYNEQFF,TGTGCCAGTAATCAAGCGGGCGGTTCCTACAATGAGCAGTTCTTC
TRBV9,TRBJ2-1,TRBD2,once,17,CASSARASGGYYNEQFF,TGTGCCAGCAGCGCCAGGGCTAGCGGGGGATACTACAATGAGCAGTTCTTC
TRBV18,TRBJ1-2,.,.,15,CASSPLASSNYGYTF,TGTGCCAGCTCACCACTTGCGTCATCTAACTATGGCTACACCTTC
TRBV7-9,TRBJ1-6,.,.,15,CASSLRIGENSPLHF,TGTGCCAGCAGCTTACGTATAGGGGAGAATTCACCCCTCCACTTT